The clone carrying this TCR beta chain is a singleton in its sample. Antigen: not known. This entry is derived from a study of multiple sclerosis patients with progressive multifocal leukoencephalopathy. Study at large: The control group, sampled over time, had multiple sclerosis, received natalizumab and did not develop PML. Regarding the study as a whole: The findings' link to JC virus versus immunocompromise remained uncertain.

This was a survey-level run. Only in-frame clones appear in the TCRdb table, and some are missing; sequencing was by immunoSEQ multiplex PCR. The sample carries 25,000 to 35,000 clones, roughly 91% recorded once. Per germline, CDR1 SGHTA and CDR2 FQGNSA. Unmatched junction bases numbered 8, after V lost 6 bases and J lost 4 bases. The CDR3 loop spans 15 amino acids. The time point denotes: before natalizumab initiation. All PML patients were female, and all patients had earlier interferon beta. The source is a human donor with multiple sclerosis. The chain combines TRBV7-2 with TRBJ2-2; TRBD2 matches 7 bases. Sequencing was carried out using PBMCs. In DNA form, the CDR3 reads TGTGCCAGCAGTTTTCTTAGCGGGCCCACCGGGGAGCTGTTTTTT. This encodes CASSFLSGPTGELFF. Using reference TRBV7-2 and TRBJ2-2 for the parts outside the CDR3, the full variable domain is GAGVSQSPSNKVTEKGKDVELRCDPISGHTALYWYRQSLGQGLEFLIYFQGNSAPDKSGLPSDRFSAERTGGSVSTLTIQRTQQEDSAVYLCASSFLSGPTGELFFGEGSRLTVL.